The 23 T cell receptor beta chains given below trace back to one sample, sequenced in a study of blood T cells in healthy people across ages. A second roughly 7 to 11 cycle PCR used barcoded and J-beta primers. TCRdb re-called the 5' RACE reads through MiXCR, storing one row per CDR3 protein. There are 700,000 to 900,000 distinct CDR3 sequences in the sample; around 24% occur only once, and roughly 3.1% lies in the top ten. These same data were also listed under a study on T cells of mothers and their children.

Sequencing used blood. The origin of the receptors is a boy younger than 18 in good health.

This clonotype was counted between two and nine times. The CDR3 bases are TGTGCCAGCAGCAGAGACAGGGGGAGAATCCAAGAGACCCAGTACTTC. It yields the protein CASSRDRGRIQETQYF. The chain recombines TRBV6-6 with TRBJ2-5; 9 bases are a match to TRBD1. The CDR3 loop spans 16 amino acids. Germline values: CDR1 MNHNY, CDR2 SVGAGI (reference sequence). The V segment lost 6 bases and the J segment 1 base; nucleotides outside the gene matches: 9.

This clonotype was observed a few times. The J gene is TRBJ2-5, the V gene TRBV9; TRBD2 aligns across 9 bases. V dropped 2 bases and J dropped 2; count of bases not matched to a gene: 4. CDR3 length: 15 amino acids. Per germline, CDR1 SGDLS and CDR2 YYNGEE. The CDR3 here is CASSVGTSRQETQYF. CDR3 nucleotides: TGTGCCAGCAGCGTTGGGACTAGCAGACAAGAGACCCAGTACTTC.

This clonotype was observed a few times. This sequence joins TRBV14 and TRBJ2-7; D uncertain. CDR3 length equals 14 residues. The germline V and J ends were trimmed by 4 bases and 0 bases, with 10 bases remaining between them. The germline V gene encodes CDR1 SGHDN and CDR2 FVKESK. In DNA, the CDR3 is TGTGCCAGCAGCCCGTACCCCCTCTCCTACGAGCAGTACTTC. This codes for CASSPYPLSYEQYF.

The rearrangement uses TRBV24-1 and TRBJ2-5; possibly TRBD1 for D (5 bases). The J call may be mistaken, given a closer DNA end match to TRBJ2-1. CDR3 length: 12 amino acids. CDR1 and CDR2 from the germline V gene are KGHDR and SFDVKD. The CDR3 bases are TGTGCCACCAGTCAGGGATCCAGCGAGCAGTTCTTC. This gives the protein CATSQGSSEQFF.

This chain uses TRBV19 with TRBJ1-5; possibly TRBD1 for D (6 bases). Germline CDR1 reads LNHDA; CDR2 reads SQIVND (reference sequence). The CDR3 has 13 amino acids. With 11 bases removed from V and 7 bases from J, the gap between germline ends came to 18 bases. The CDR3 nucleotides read TGTGCCGGAGGGGGGGGTTCGGTACAGCCCCAGCATTTT. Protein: CAGGGGSVQPQHF. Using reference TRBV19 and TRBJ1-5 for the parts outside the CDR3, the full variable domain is DGGITQSPKYLFRKEGQNVTLSCEQNLNHDAMYWYRQDPGQGLRLIYYSQIVNDFQKGDIAEGYSVSREKKESFPLTVTSAQKNPTAFYLCAGGGGSVQPQHFGDGTRLSIL.

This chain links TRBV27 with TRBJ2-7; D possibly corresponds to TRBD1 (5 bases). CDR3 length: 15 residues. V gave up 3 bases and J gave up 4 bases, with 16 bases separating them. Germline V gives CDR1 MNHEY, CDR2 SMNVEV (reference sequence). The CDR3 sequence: CASSLAPPGLYEQYF. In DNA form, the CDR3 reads TGTGCCAGCAGTTTGGCTCCGCCAGGGCTGTACGAGCAGTACTTC.

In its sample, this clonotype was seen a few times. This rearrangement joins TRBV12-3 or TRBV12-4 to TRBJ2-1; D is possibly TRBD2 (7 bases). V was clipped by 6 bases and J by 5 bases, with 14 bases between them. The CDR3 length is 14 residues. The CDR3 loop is CASSLRGADNEQFF. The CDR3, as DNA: TGTGCCAGCAGCCTACGGGGGGCAGACAATGAGCAGTTCTTC.

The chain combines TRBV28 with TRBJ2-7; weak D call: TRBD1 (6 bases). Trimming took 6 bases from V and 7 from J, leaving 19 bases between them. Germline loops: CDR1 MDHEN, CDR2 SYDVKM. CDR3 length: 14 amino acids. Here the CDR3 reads CASRFSAGAGEQYF. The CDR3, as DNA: TGTGCCAGCAGGTTCTCCGCAGGGGCCGGGGAGCAGTACTTC.

The CDR3 bases are TGTGCCAGCAGCCCAGGGGCGAAGGCAAATAATTCACCCCTCCACTTT. The encoded protein is CASSPGAKANNSPLHF. The V call is TRBV5-4, the J call TRBJ1-6, with a tentative D call TRBD1 (6 bases). CDR3 length: 16 residues. Trimming took off 4 bases at V and 5 bases at J, with 16 bases between the two ends. Per the germline V gene, CDR1 is SGHNT and CDR2 is YYREEE (reference sequence).

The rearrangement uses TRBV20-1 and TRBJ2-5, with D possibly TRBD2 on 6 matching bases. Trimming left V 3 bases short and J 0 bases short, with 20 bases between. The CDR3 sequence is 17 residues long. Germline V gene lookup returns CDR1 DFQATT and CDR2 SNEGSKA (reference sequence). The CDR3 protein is CSARDPQRVGYQETQYF. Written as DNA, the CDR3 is TGCAGTGCTAGGGACCCTCAGCGGGTGGGGTACCAAGAGACCCAGTACTTC.

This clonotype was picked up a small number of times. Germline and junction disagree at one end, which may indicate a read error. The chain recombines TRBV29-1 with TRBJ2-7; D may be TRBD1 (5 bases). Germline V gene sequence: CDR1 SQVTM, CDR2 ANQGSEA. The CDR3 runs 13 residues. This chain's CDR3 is CSVEDKMGQGASF. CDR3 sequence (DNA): TGCAGCGTTGAAGATAAGATGGGGCAGGGCGCCTCTTTC.

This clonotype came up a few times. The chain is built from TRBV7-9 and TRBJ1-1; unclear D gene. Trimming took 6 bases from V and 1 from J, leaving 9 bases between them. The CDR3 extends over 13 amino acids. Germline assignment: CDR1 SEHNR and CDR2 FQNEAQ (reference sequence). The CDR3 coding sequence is TGTGCCAGCAGACCCAGGACGAACACTGAAGCTTTCTTT. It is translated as CASRPRTNTEAFF.

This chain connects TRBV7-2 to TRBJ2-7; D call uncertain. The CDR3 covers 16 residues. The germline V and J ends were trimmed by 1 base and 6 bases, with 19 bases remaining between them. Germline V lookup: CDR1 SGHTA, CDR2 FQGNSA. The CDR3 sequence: CASSLVGGQTMSEQYF. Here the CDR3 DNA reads TGTGCCAGCAGCTTAGTTGGCGGTCAGACCATGTCCGAGCAGTACTTC. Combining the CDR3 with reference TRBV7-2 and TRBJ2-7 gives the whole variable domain GAGVSQSPSNKVTEKGKDVELRCDPISGHTALYWYRQSLGQGLEFLIYFQGNSAPDKSGLPSDRFSAERTGGSVSTLTIQRTQQEDSAVYLCASSLVGGQTMSEQYFGPGTRLTVT.

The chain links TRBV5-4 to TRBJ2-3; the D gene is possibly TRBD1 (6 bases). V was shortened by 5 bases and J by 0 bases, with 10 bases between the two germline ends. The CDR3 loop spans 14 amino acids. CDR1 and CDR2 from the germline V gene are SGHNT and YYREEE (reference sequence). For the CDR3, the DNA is TGTGCCAGCAGAGACAGGCCTAGCACAGATACGCAGTATTTT. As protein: CASRDRPSTDTQYF.

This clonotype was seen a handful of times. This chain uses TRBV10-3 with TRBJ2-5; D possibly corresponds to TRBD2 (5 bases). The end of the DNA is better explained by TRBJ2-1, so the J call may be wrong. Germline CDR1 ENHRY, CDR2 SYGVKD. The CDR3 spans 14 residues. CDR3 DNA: TGTGCCATCAGTGAGGAGGGATTGGGAAATGAGCAGTTCTTC. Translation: CAISEEGLGNEQFF.

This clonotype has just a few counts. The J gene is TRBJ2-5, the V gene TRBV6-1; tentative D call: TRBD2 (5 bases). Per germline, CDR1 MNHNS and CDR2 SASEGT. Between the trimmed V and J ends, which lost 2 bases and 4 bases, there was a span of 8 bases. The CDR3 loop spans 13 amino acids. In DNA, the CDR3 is TGTGCCAGCAGTGAACTAGCACGAGAGACCCAGTACTTC. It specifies CASSELARETQYF.

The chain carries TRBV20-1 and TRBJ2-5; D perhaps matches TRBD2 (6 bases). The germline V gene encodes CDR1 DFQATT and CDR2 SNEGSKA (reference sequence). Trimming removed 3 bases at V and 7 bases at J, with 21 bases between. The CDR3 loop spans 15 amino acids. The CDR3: CSASKGWGVVGTQYF. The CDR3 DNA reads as TGCAGTGCTAGTAAAGGGTGGGGGGTGGTAGGGACCCAGTACTTC.

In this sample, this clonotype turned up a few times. CDR3 in amino acids: CASSEYRGDKNIQYF. In DNA form, the CDR3 reads TGTGCCAGCAGTGAATATAGGGGGGACAAAAACATTCAGTACTTC. This chain uses TRBV25-1 with TRBJ2-4; tentatively, D is TRBD1 or TRBD2 (6 bases each). V dropped 0 bases and J dropped 3 bases, with 9 bases sitting between them. Germline V gene data show CDR1 as MGHDK and CDR2 as SYGVNS. The CDR3 has 15 residues.

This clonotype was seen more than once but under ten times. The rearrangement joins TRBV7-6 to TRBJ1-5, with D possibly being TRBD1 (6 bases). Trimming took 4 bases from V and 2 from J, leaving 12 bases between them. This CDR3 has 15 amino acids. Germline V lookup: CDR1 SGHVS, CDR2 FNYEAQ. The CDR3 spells CASSSQGYGNQPQHF. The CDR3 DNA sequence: TGTGCCAGCAGCTCCCAGGGGTACGGCAATCAGCCCCAGCATTTT.

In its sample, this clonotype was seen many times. Here the CDR3 reads CASSLRTGTPNSPLHF. In DNA form, the CDR3 reads TGTGCCAGCAGCCTGCGGACAGGGACTCCTAATTCACCCCTCCACTTT. This rearrangement joins TRBV5-6 to TRBJ1-6; TRBD1 aligns across 8 bases. Germline V gene data show CDR1 as SGHDT and CDR2 as YYEEEE. With 4 bases clipped from V and 6 bases from J, the junction kept 9 bases outside the gene matches. This CDR3 comprises 16 residues.

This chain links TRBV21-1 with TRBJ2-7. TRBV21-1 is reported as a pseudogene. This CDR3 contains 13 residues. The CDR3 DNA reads TGTGCCAGCAGCAAATTTGTTAGCTACGAGCAGTACTTC. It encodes CASSKFVSYEQYF.

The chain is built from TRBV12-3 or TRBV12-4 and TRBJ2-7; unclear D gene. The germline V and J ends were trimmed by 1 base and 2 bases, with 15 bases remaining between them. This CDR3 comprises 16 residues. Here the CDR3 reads CASSLGSWADAYEQYF. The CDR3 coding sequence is TGTGCCAGCAGTTTAGGTTCTTGGGCAGACGCCTACGAGCAGTACTTC.

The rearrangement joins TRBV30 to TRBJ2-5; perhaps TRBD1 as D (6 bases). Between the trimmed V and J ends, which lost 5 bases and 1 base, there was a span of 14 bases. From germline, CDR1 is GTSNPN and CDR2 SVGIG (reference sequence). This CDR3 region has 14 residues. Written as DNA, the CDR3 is TGTGCCTGGTCAACCGGGACAACCCAAGAGACCCAGTACTTC. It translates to CAWSTGTTQETQYF.